This T cell receptor (beta chain) was captured by sequencing in a study of blood T cell repertoires in COVID-19. About the study: The United States, Italy and Spain provided the acute and convalescent COVID-19 samples.

This CDR3 spans 15 amino acids. Germline CDR1 and CDR2: LNHDA and SQIVND (reference sequence). TCRdb keeps only in-frame clones here, not all; method: immunoSEQ multiplex PCR. This table has 40,000 to 50,000 clones, about four fifths appearing once. The sample comprised peripheral blood. V gene TRBV19 combines with J gene TRBJ2-5; 8 nucleotides line up with TRBD2. The tail of the sequence fits TRBJ2-7 better, so the J call may be wrong. The origin of this receptor is a man aged 40-55 years with active or convalescent COVID-19. CDR3 nucleotides: TGTGCCAGTAGTATCACGCGGGGGGAATACTACGAGCAGTACTTC. Protein sequence: CASSITRGEYYEQYF.